This T cell receptor beta chain emerged from a study of blood T cells in healthy people across ages. For the second PCR, which ran for about 6 to 11 cycles, a sample-barcoded 5' primer and a J-beta primer mix were used. Any given sample supplied a minimum of 2.5 million CDR3-containing paired-end reads. TCRdb reprocessed the 5' RACE reads with MiXCR, giving one entry per CDR3 protein. Here the sample spans 1.5 million to 2 million distinct CDR3 sequences, roughly 50% being singletons. This clonotype was counted only a few times. V was clipped by 9 bases and J by 3 bases, with 10 bases between them. The germline V gene has CDR1 SGHRS and CDR2 YFSETQ. The CDR3 is made up of 13 amino acids.

The source material was blood. The chain uses TRBV5-1 and TRBJ2-6; D call uncertain. The source is a middle-aged woman in good health. DNA for the CDR3: TGCGCCACCACCGCCCTTGGGGCCAACGTCCTGACTTTC. Its translation: CATTALGANVLTF.